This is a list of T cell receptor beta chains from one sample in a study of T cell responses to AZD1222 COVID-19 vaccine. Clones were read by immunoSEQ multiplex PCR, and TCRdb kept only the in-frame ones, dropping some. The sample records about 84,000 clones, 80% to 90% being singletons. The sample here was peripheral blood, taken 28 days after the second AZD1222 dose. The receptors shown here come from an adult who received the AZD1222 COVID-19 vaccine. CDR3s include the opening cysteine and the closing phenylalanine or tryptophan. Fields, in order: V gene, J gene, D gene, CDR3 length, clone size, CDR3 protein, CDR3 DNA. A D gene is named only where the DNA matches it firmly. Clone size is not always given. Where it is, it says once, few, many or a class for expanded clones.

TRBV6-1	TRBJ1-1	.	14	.	CASSEAWENTEAFF	TGTGCCAGCAGTGAAGCTTGGGAGAACACTGAAGCTTTCTTT
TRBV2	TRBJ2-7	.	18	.	CASSDLTGFRGVHYEQYF	TGTGCCAGCAGTGACTTGACAGGGTTTCGCGGGGTACACTACGAGCAGTACTTC
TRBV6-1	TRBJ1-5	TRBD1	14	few	CASSEGQGYQPQHF	TGTGCCAGCAGTGAAGGACAGGGCTACCAGCCCCAGCATTTT
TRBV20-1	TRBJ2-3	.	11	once	CSAPLGDTQYF	TGCAGTGCTCCCCTAGGAGATACGCAGTATTTT
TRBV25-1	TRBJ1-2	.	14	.	CASSESQVAKGYTF	TGTGCCAGCAGTGAATCACAGGTTGCGAAGGGCTACACCTTC
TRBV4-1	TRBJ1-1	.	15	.	CASSQDTVGNTEAFF	TGCGCCAGCAGCCAAGATACGGTTGGGAACACTGAAGCTTTCTTT
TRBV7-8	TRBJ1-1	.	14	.	CASSLLAVNTEAFF	TGTGCCAGCAGCCTACTTGCAGTGAACACTGAAGCTTTCTTT
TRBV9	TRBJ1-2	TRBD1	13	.	CASSPQGDYGYTF	TGTGCCAGCAGCCCACAGGGGGACTATGGCTACACCTTC
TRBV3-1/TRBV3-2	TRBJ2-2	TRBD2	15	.	CASRPGTINTGELFF	TGTGCCAGCAGACCCGGGACTATTAACACCGGGGAGCTGTTTTTT
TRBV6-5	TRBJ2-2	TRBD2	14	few	CASRVSGGTGELFF	TGTGCCAGCAGGGTTAGCGGGGGCACCGGGGAGCTGTTTTTT
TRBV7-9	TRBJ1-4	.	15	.	CASSLVGGLGEKLFF	TGTGCCAGCAGCTTAGTGGGGGGTCTCGGTGAAAAACTGTTTTTT
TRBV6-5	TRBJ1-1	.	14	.	CASSYEGGNTEAFF	TGTGCCAGCAGTTACGAGGGGGGGAACACTGAAGCTTTCTTT
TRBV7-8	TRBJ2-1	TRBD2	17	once	CASSGREGLAGYNEQFF	TGTGCCAGCAGCGGACGGGAGGGGCTAGCGGGCTACAATGAGCAGTTCTTC
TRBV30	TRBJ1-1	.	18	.	CAWSVTGLSGLTNTEAFF	TGTGCCTGGAGTGTCACAGGGTTGTCCGGGTTGACTAACACTGAAGCTTTCTTT
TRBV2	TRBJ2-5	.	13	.	CASSEGLAETQYF	TGTGCCAGCAGTGAGGGACTTGCGGAGACCCAGTACTTC
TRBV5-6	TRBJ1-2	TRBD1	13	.	CASSVDRVYGYTF	TGTGCCAGCAGCGTGGACAGGGTCTATGGCTACACCTTC
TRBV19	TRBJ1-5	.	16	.	CASSIMGGYSNQPQHF	TGTGCCAGTAGTATCATGGGCGGTTATAGCAATCAGCCCCAGCATTTT
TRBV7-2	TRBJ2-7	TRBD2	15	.	CASSLGGRAFYEQYF	TGTGCCAGCAGCTTGGGCGGGAGGGCCTTCTACGAGCAGTACTTC
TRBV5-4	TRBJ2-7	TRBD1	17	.	CASSLGERGQSKYEQYF	TGTGCCAGCAGCTTGGGGGAAAGGGGACAGAGTAAATACGAGCAGTACTTC
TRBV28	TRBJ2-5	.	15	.	CASSLNRGGIETQYF	TGTGCCAGCAGTTTAAACAGGGGGGGTATCGAGACCCAGTACTTC
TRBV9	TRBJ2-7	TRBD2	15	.	CASSALGTSSYEQYF	TGTGCCAGCAGCGCCCTTGGGACTAGCTCCTACGAGCAGTACTTC
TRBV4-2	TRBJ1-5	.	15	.	CASSQRSDSNQPQHF	TGTGCCAGCAGCCAAAGGTCGGATAGCAATCAGCCCCAGCATTTT
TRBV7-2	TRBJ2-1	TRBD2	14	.	CASSLDRAGGEQFF	TGTGCCAGCAGCTTAGATCGGGCGGGAGGCGAGCAGTTCTTC
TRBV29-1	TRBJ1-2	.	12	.	CSVDDRRDGYTF	TGCAGCGTGGACGACAGGAGGGATGGCTACACCTTC
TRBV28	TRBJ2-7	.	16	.	CASSFRVTMGFNEQYF	TGTGCCAGCAGTTTCCGTGTGACGATGGGTTTTAACGAGCAGTACTTC
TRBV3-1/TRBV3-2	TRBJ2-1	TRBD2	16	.	CASSLRSGLVGNEQFF	TGTGCCAGCAGCCTTCGTTCGGGACTAGTGGGCAATGAGCAGTTCTTC
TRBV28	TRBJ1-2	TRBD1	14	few	CASSGQGLNYGYTF	TGTGCCAGCAGCGGACAGGGGCTAAACTATGGCTACACCTTC
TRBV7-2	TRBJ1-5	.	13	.	CASSYGLGQPQHF	TGTGCCAGCAGTTACGGATTGGGTCAGCCCCAGCATTTT
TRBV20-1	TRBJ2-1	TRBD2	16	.	CSASQNRDYPNNEQFF	TGCAGTGCTAGTCAGAACCGGGACTACCCTAACAATGAGCAGTTCTTC
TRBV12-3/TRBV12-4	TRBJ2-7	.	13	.	CASSAGGYYEQYF	TGTGCCAGCAGCGCCGGAGGGTACTACGAGCAGTACTTC
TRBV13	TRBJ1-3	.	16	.	CASSLGQKPSGNTIYF	TGTGCCAGCAGCTTAGGGCAGAAACCCTCTGGAAACACCATATATTTT
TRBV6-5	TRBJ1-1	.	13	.	CASSIYLNTEAFF	TGTGCCAGCAGCATCTATCTGAACACTGAAGCTTTCTTT
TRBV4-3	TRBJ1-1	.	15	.	CASSQDFGGNTEAFF	TGCGCCAGCAGCCAAGATTTCGGAGGGAACACTGAAGCTTTCTTT
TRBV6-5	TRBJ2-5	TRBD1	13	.	CASSTGGQETQYF	TGTGCCAGCAGTACAGGGGGCCAAGAGACCCAGTACTTC
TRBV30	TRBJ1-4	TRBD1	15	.	CAWDFTGDHKEKLFF	TGTGCCTGGGATTTTACAGGGGACCACAAGGAAAAACTGTTTTTT
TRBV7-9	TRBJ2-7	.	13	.	CASSTDKSYEQYF	TGTGCCAGCAGCACGGACAAATCCTACGAGCAGTACTTC
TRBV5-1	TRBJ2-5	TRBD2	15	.	CASSLDSGGGKTQYF	TGCGCCAGCAGCTTGGATAGCGGGGGAGGGAAGACCCAGTACTTC